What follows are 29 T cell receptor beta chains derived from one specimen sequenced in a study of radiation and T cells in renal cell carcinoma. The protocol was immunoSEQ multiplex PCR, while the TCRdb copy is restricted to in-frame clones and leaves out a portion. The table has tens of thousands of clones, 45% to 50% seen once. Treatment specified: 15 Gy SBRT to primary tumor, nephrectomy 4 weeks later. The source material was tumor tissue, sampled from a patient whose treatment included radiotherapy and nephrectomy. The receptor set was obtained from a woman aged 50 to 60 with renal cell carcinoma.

For the CDR3, the DNA is TGTGCCAGCAGTGGGGGCCGCTCCTACGAGCAGTACTTC. Its protein is CASSGGRSYEQYF. The gene calls are TRBV7-9 and TRBJ2-7; D may be TRBD1 (6 bases). Germline lookup yields CDR1 SEHNR and CDR2 FQNEAQ (reference sequence). The CDR3 runs 13 residues. V was pared by 6 bases and J by 0 bases, with 9 bases between.

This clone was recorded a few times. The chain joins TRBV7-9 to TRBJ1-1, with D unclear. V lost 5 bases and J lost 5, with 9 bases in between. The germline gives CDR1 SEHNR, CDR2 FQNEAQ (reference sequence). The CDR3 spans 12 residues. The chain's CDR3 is CASSKGGTEAFF. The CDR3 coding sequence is TGTGCCAGCAGCAAGGGAGGGACTGAAGCTTTCTTT.

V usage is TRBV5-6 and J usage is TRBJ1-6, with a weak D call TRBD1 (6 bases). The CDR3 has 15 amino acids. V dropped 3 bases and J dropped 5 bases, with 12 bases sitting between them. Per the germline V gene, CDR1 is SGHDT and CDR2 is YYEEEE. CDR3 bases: TGTGCCAGCAGCTCACAGGGAATCCATAATTCACCCCTCCACTTT. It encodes CASSSQGIHNSPLHF.

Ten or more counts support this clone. The CDR3, as DNA: TGCGCCAGCAGCTTGGATTCCTGGCGGCCCCAGGAGACCCAGTACTTC. Translated: CASSLDSWRPQETQYF. The J gene is TRBJ2-5, the V gene TRBV5-1; D gene unclear. The CDR3 loop spans 16 amino acids. The V end lost 0 bases, the J end lost 5 bases, and 17 bases lay between the germline ends. Germline assignment: CDR1 SGHRS and CDR2 YFSETQ.

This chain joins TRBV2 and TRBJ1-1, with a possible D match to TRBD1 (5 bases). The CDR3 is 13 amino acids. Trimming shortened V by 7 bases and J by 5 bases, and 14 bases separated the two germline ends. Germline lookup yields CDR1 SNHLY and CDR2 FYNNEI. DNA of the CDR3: TGTGCCAGCATCATGAGGGGAAGGACTGAAGCTTTCTTT. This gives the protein CASIMRGRTEAFF. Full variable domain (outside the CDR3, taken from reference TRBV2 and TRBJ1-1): EPEVTQTPSHQVTQMGQEVILRCVPISNHLYFYWYRQILGQKVEFLVSFYNNEISEKSEIFDDQFSVERPDGSNFTLKIRSTKLEDSAMYFCASIMRGRTEAFFGQGTRLTVV.

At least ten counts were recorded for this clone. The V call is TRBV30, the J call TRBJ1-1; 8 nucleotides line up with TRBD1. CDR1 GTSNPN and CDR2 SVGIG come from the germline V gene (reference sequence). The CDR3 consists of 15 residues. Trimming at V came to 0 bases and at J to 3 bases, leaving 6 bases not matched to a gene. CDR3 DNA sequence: TGTGCCTGGAGTGTAGGACAGGGAGTTTACACTGAAGCTTTCTTT. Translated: CAWSVGQGVYTEAFF.

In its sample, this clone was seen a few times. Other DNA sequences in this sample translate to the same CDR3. The CDR3 protein is CASSPREGAGYGYTF. The CDR3 DNA sequence: TGTGCCAGCAGCCCGAGGGAGGGGGCGGGATATGGCTACACCTTC. The V and J genes are TRBV7-2 and TRBJ1-2, with TRBD1 matching over 7 bases. CDR1 and CDR2 from the germline V gene are SGHTA and FQGNSA. Trimming took 5 bases from V and 5 from J; bases not matched to a gene: 11. This CDR3 is 15 amino acids long.

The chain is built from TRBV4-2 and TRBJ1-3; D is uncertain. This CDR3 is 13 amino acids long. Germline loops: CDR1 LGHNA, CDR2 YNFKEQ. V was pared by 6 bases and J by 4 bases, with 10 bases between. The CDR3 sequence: CASSPVNGNTIYF. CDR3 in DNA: TGTGCCAGCAGTCCGGTTAACGGAAACACCATATATTTT.

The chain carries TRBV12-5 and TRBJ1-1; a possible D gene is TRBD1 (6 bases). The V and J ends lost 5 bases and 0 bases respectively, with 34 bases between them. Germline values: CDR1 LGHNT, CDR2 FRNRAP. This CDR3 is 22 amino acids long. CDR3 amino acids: CASGPPQRGGPYGRRMNTEAFF. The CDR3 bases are TGTGCTAGTGGTCCGCCCCAACGAGGGGGGCCCTACGGCCGAAGAATGAACACTGAAGCTTTCTTT.

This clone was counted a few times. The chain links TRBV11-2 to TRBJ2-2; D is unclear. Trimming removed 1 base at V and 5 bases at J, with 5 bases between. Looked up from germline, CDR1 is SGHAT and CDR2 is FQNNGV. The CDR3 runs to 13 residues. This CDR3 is CASSLAGTGELFF. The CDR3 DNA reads TGTGCCAGCAGCTTAGCCGGTACCGGGGAGCTGTTTTTT.

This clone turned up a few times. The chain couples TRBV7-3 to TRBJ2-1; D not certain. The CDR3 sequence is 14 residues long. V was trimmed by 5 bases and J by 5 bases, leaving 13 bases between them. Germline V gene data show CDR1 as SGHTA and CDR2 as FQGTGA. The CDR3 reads CASSPLFSDNEQFF. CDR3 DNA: TGTGCCAGCAGCCCCCTTTTTTCGGACAATGAGCAGTTCTTC.

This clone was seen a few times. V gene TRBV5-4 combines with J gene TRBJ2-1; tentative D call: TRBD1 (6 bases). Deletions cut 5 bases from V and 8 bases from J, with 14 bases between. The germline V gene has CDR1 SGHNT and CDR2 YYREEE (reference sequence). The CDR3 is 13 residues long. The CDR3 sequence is CASSTGTFDEQFF. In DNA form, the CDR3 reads TGTGCCAGCAGTACCGGGACATTCGATGAGCAGTTCTTC.

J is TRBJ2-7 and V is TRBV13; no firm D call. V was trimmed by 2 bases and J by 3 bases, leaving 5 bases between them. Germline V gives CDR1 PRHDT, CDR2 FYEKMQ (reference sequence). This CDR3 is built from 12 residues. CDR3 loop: CASSLWGYEQYF. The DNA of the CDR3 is TGTGCCAGCAGCTTATGGGGCTACGAGCAGTACTTC. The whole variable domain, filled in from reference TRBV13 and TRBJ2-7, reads AAGVIQSPRHLIKEKRETATLKCYPIPRHDTVYWYQQGPGQDPQFLISFYEKMQSDKGSIPDRFSAQQFSDYHSELNMSSLELGDSALYFCASSLWGYEQYFGPGTRLTVT.

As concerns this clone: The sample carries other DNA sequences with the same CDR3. CDR3 DNA sequence: TGCAGCGTTAGGGACAACTACAATCAGCCCCAGCATTTT. Its protein product is CSVRDNYNQPQHF. The chain carries TRBV29-1 and TRBJ1-5, with D possibly TRBD1 on 6 matching bases. The germline CDR1 and CDR2 sequences are SQVTM and ANQGSEA. The CDR3 length is 13 residues. V lost 5 bases and J 3 bases, leaving 11 bases between the germline ends. The full variable domain, completed using reference TRBV29-1 and TRBJ1-5, is SAVISQKPSRDICQRGTSLTIQCQVDSQVTMMFWYRQQPGQSLTLIATANQGSEATYESGFVIDKFPISRPNLTFSTLTVSNMSPEDSSIYLCSVRDNYNQPQHFGDGTRLSIL.

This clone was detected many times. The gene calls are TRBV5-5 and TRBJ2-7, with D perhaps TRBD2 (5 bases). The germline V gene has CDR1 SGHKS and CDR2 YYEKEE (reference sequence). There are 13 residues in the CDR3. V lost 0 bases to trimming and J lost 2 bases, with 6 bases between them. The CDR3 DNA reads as TGTGCCAGCAGCTTGGTGGAGGCCTACGAGCAGTACTTC. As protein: CASSLVEAYEQYF.

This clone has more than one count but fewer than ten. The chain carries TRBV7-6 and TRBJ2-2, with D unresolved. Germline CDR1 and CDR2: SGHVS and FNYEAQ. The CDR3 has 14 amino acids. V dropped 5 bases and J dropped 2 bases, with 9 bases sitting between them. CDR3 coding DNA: TGTGCCAGCAGCCGTTACATAAACACCGGGGAGCTGTTTTTT. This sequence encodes CASSRYINTGELFF.

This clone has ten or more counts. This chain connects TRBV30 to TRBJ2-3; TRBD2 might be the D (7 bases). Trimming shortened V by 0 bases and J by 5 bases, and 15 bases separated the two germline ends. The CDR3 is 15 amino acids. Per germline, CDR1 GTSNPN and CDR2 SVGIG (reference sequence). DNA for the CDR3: TGTGCCTGGAGTGTACGTGGGGGGGCCAAAGATACGCAGTATTTT. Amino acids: CAWSVRGGAKDTQYF.

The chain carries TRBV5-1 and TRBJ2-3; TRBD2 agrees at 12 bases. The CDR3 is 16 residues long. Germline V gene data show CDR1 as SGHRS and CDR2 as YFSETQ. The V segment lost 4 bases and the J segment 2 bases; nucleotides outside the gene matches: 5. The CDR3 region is CASSDGLAGTTDTQYF. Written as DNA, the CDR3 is TGCGCCAGCAGCGATGGACTAGCGGGGACCACAGATACGCAGTATTTT.

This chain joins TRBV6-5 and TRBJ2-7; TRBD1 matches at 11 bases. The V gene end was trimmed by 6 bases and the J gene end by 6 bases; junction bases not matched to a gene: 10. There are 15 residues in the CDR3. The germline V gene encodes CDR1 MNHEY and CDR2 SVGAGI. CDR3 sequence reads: CASSSPDRGHFEQYF. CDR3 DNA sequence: TGTGCCAGCAGCTCCCCGGACAGGGGGCACTTCGAGCAGTACTTC.

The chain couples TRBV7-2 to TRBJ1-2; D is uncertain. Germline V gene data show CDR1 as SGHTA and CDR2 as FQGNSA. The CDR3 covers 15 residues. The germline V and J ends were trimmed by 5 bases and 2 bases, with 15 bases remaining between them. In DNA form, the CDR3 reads TGTGCCAGCAGCCTTAGGACGGATTTAAACTATGGCTACACCTTC. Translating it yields CASSLRTDLNYGYTF.

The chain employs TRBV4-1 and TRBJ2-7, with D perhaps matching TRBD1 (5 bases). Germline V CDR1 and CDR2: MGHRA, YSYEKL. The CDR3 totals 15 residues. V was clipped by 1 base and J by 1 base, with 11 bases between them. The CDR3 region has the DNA TGCGCCAGCAGCCAAGGGGCAGGGTGGTCCTACGAGCAGTACTTC. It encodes CASSQGAGWSYEQYF.

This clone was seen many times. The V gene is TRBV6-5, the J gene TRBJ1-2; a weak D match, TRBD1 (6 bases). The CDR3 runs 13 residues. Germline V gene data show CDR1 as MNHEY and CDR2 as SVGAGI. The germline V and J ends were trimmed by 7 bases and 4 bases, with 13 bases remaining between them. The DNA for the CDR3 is TGTGCCAGCACGCCAGGGGTGAGCTATGGCTACACCTTC. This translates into CASTPGVSYGYTF.

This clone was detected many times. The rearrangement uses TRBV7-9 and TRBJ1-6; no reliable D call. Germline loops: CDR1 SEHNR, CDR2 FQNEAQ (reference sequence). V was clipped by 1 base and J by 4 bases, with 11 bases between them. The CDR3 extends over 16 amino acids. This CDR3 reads CASSLGSGFYNSPLHF. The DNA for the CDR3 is TGTGCCAGCAGCTTAGGTTCAGGTTTTTATAATTCACCCCTCCACTTT.

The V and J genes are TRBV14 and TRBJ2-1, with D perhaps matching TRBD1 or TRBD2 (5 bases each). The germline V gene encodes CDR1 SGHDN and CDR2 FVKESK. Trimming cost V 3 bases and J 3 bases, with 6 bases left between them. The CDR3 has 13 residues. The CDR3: CASSQGVYNEQFF. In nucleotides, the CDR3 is TGTGCCAGCAGCCAGGGGGTCTACAATGAGCAGTTCTTC.

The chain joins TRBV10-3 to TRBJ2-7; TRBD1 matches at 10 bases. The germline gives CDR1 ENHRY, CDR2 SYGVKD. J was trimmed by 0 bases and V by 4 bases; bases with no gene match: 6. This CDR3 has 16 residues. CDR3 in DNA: TGTGCCATCAGTGTCCGGACAGGGGGGCGCTCCTACGAGCAGTACTTC. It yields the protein CAISVRTGGRSYEQYF.

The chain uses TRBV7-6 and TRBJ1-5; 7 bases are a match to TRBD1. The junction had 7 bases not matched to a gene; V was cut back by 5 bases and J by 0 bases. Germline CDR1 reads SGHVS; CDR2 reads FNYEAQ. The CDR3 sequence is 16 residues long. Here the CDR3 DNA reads TGTGCCAGCAGCCGGGGACAGAAAGATAGCAATCAGCCCCAGCATTTT. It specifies CASSRGQKDSNQPQHF.

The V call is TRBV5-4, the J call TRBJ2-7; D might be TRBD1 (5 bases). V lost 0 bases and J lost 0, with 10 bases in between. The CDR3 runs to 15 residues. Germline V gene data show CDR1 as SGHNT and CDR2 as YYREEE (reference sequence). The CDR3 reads CASSLEGASSYEQYF. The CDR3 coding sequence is TGTGCCAGCAGCTTGGAAGGGGCTAGCTCCTACGAGCAGTACTTC.

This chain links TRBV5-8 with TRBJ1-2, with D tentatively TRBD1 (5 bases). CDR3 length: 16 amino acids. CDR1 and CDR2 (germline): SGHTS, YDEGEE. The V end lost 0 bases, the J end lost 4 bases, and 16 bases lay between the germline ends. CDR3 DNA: TGTGCCAGCAGCTTGGTCCCGCCAGGGCCAATCTATGGCTACACCTTC. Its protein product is CASSLVPPGPIYGYTF. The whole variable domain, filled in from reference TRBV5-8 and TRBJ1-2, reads EAGVTQSPTHLIKTRGQQATLRCSPISGHTSVYWYQQALGLGLQFLLWYDEGEERNRGNFPPRFSGRQFPNYSSELNVNALELEDSALYLCASSLVPPGPIYGYTFGSGTRLTVV.

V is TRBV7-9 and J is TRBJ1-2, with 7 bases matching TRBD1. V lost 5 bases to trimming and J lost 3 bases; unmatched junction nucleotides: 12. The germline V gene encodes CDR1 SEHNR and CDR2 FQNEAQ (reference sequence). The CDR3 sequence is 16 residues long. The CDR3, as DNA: TGTGCCAGCAGCCTGTCGAGGGCGGACAGGTACTATGGCTACACCTTC. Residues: CASSLSRADRYYGYTF.